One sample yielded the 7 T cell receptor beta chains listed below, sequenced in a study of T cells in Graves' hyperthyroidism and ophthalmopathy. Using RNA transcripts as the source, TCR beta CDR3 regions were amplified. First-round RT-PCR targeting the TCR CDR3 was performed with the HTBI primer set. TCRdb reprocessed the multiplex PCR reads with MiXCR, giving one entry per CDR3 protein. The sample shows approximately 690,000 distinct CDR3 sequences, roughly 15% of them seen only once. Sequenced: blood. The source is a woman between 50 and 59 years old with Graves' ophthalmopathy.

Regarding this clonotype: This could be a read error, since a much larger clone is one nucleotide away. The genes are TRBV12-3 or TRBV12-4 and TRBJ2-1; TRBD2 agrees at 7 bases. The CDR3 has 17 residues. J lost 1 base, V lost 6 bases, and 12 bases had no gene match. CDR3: CASRLNLGGRSYNEQFF. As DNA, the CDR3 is TGTGCCAGCAGGTTAAATCTTGGCGGGAGATCCTACAATGAGCAGTTCTTC.

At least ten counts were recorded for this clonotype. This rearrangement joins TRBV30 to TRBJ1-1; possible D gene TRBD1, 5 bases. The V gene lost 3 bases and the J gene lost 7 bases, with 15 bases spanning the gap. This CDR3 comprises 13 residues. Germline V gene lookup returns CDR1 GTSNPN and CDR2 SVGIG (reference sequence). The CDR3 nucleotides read TGTGCCTGGAGAGGACACAATCCCCGTGAAGCTTTCTTT. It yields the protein CAWRGHNPREAFF.

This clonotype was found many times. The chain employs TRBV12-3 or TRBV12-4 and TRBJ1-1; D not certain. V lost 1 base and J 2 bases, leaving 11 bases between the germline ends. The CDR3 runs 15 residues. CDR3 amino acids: CASSLVTGVNTEAFF. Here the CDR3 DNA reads TGTGCCAGCAGTTTAGTGACCGGGGTAAACACTGAAGCTTTCTTT.

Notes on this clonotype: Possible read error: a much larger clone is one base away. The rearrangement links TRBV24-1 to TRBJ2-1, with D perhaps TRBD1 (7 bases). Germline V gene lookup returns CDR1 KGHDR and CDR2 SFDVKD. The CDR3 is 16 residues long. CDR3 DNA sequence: TGTGCCACCAGTGATTCAGGGGGGTCCTCCTACAATGGGCAGTTCTTC. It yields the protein CATSDSGGSSYNGQFF.

CDR3: CASRSLAGGANTQYF. CDR3 DNA: TGTGCCAGCAGGTCACTAGCGGGTGGGGCAAATACGCAGTATTTT. This chain joins TRBV7-9 and TRBJ2-3; 9 positions agree with TRBD2. Germline-derived CDR1 and CDR2 are SEHNR and FQNEAQ (reference sequence). The length of the CDR3 is 15 residues. The V and J ends lost 6 bases and 7 bases, in that order; junction bases with no gene match: 11.

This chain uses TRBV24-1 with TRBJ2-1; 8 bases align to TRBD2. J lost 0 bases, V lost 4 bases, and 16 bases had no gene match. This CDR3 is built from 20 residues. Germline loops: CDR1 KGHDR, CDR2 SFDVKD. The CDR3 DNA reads TGTGCCACCAGTGACCCGAGCGGGAGAAGGGGAATAAGCTCCTACAATGAGCAGTTCTTC. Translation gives CATSDPSGRRGISSYNEQFF.

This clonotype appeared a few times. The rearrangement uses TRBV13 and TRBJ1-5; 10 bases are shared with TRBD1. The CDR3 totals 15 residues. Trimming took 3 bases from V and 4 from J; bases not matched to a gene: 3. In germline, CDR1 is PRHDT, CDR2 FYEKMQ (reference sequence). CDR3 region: CASSFAGQGNQPQHF. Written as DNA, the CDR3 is TGTGCCAGCAGCTTTGCGGGACAGGGGAATCAGCCCCAGCATTTT.